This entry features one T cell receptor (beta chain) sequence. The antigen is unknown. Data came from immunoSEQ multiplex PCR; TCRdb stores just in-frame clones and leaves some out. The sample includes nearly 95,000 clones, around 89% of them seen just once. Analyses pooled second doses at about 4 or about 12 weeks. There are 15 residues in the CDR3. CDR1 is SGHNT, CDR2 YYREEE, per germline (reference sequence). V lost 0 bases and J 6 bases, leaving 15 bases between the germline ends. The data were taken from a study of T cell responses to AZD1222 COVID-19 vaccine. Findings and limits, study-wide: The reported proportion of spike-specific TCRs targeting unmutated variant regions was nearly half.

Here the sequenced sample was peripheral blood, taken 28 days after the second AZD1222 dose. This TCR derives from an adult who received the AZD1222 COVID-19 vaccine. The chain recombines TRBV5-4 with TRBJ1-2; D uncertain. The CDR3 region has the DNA TGTGCCAGCAGCTTGGCCTTGACTGGGGTTGATGGCTACACCTTC. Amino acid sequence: CASSLALTGVDGYTF.